The 17 T cell receptor beta chains below all came from one sample that was sequenced in a study of OX40 agonist ivuxolimab in advanced cancers. This table comes from immunoSEQ multiplex PCR, and its TCRdb copy is limited to in-frame clones, with some not included. The table lists more than 80,000 clones, around 85% of them singletons, with approximately 1.5% in the top ten. Sequenced material: CD4+ or CD8+ T cells sorted from blood, taken in a trial of the OX40 agonist ivuxolimab. Source of these receptors: an adult with an advanced solid tumor such as melanoma, head and neck, liver or kidney cancer.

The rearrangement links TRBV10-2 to TRBJ1-4; unclear D gene. V was cut by 8 bases and J by 5 bases, with 9 bases left in between. The CDR3 covers 12 residues. Germline V CDR1 and CDR2: WSHSY, SAAADI. CDR3 in amino acids: CASGGFNEKLFF. CDR3 DNA: TGCGCCAGCGGCGGATTCAATGAAAAACTGTTTTTT.

This chain joins TRBV5-5 and TRBJ1-1; D is undetermined. The ends were cut back, 2 bases at V and 5 bases at J, with 13 bases in the middle. This CDR3 region has 14 residues. CDR1 SGHKS and CDR2 YYEKEE come from the germline V gene (reference sequence). CDR3 nucleotide sequence: TGTGCCAGCAGCTTACCAGTTTCGGGAACTGAAGCTTTCTTT. Protein sequence: CASSLPVSGTEAFF.

This chain links TRBV7-2 with TRBJ1-5; D uncertain. CDR1 SGHTA and CDR2 FQGNSA come from the germline V gene. This CDR3 comprises 14 residues. V shed 2 bases and J shed 0 bases, with 5 bases lying between them. The CDR3 DNA reads TGTGCCAGCAGCTTAACAGCTAGCAATCAGCCCCAGCATTTT. Translating gives CASSLTASNQPQHF.

The chain links TRBV6-5 to TRBJ1-2; D not certain. The CDR3 totals 13 residues. Trimming removed 3 bases at V and 8 bases at J, with 13 bases between. From germline, CDR1 is MNHEY and CDR2 SVGAGI. The CDR3 DNA reads as TGTGCCAGCAGTTATCAGGAACGGAGCGGCTACACCTTC. Protein sequence: CASSYQERSGYTF.

This clone was detected once. The chain employs TRBV6-5 and TRBJ1-1; possible D gene TRBD1, 6 bases. The V gene's germline CDR1 is MNHEY and CDR2 SVGAGI. CDR3 length: 15 residues. V lost 2 bases and J lost 4, with 14 bases in between. The CDR3 DNA follows: TGTGCCAGCAGTTACGGCGACAGGACCATCACTGAAGCTTTCTTT. It specifies CASSYGDRTITEAFF.

This clone was detected once. The V call is TRBV15, the J call TRBJ2-3; weak D call: TRBD2 (5 bases). CDR1 and CDR2 (germline): LNHNV, YYDKDF (reference sequence). Trimming cost V 0 bases and J 5 bases, with 12 bases left between them. This CDR3 spans 15 amino acids. For the CDR3, the DNA is TGTGCCACCAGCAGAGATGATAAACGGGAAGATACGCAGTATTTT. It translates to CATSRDDKREDTQYF. The complete variable domain, with remaining parts taken from reference TRBV15 and TRBJ2-3, reads DAMVIQNPRYQVTQFGKPVTLSCSQTLNHNVMYWYQQKSSQAPKLLFHYYDKDFNNEADTPDNFQSRRPNTSFCFLDIRSPGLGDTAMYLCATSRDDKREDTQYFGPGTRLTVL.

This chain links TRBV5-5 with TRBJ2-2; 10 bases agree with TRBD1. Germline CDR1 reads SGHKS; CDR2 reads YYEKEE (reference sequence). The CDR3 consists of 15 residues. The V segment lost 2 bases and the J segment 8 bases; nucleotides outside the gene matches: 6. The CDR3 spells CASSLTDRGLGELFF. CDR3 sequence (DNA): TGTGCCAGCAGCTTAACGGACAGGGGGTTGGGGGAGCTGTTTTTT.

The J gene is TRBJ2-2, the V gene TRBV7-2; 9 bases are a match to TRBD1. Germline loops: CDR1 SGHTA, CDR2 FQGNSA. V lost 4 bases to trimming and J lost 5 bases; unmatched junction nucleotides: 8. This CDR3 comprises 16 residues. This CDR3 reads CASSSLGTGRTGELFF. CDR3 coding DNA: TGTGCCAGCAGCTCCCTCGGGACAGGGAGAACCGGGGAGCTGTTTTTT.

The V gene is TRBV5-1, the J gene TRBJ2-3; TRBD2 aligns across 7 bases. The CDR3 is 15 amino acids. The V gene's germline CDR1 is SGHRS and CDR2 YFSETQ. V was pared by 0 bases and J by 5 bases, with 6 bases of the junction left unmatched. The CDR3 loop is CASSLEGGRGDTQYF. The DNA for the CDR3 is TGCGCCAGCAGCTTGGAGGGCGGGAGAGGAGATACGCAGTATTTT.

This chain joins TRBV6-1 and TRBJ1-4; no firm D call. In germline, CDR1 is MNHNS, CDR2 SASEGT. CDR3 length equals 13 residues. V was clipped by 4 bases and J by 5 bases, with 8 bases between them. The CDR3 DNA is TGTGCCAGCAGTGTTAACCCGAATGAAAAACTGTTTTTT. As protein: CASSVNPNEKLFF.

The genes are TRBV11-2 and TRBJ2-1; 7 bases agree with TRBD2. Trimming removed 5 bases from V and 0 bases from J; junction bases left unmatched: 10. Germline V gene sequence: CDR1 SGHAT, CDR2 FQNNGV. This CDR3 has 17 amino acids. This CDR3 reads CASSQDLPGGSYNEQFF. DNA of the CDR3: TGTGCCAGCAGCCAAGATCTTCCGGGAGGCTCCTACAATGAGCAGTTCTTC. Looking up the rest from reference TRBV11-2 and TRBJ2-1 gives the full variable domain: EAGVAQSPRYKIIEKRQSVAFWCNPISGHATLYWYQQILGQGPKLLIQFQNNGVVDDSQLPKDRFSAERLKGVDSTLKIQPAKLEDSAVYLCASSQDLPGGSYNEQFFGPGTRLTVL.

This clone was found once. The CDR3, as DNA: TGTGCCAGCAGCAATAACAGGAATGAGCAGTTCTTC. The encoded protein is CASSNNRNEQFF. The chain employs TRBV7-6 and TRBJ2-1, with D possibly matching TRBD1 (5 bases). The V and J ends lost 5 bases and 7 bases respectively, with 9 bases between them. The CDR3 consists of 12 residues. CDR1 and CDR2 from the germline V gene are SGHVS and FNYEAQ.

This clone was observed a single time. This CDR3 is CASSFRGQGDWNTEAFF. Written as DNA, the CDR3 is TGTGCCAGCAGCTTCCGAGGACAGGGCGATTGGAACACTGAAGCTTTCTTT. The chain carries TRBV5-7 and TRBJ1-1, with 8 positions matching TRBD1. TRBV5-7 is an open reading frame whose function is uncertain. The CDR3 has 17 amino acids. J gave up 1 base and V 2 bases, and 10 bases lay outside the gene matches.

The chain is built from TRBV13 and TRBJ1-1; no reliable D call. This CDR3 contains 11 residues. CDR1 and CDR2 (germline): PRHDT, FYEKMQ (reference sequence). The V end was cut by 5 bases, the J end by 7 bases, with 8 bases between. CDR3 region: CASSRRYEAFF. In nucleotides, the CDR3 is TGTGCCAGCAGCCGGAGATATGAAGCTTTCTTT. The variable domain in full, with the rest retrieved from reference TRBV13 and TRBJ1-1, is AAGVIQSPRHLIKEKRETATLKCYPIPRHDTVYWYQQGPGQDPQFLISFYEKMQSDKGSIPDRFSAQQFSDYHSELNMSSLELGDSALYFCASSRRYEAFFGQGTRLTVV.

This rearrangement joins TRBV11-1 to TRBJ1-1, with no clear D. This CDR3 comprises 13 residues. Germline CDR1 is SGHAT and CDR2 is FQDESV (reference sequence). Trimming cost V 0 bases and J 5 bases, with 7 bases left between them. DNA of the CDR3: TGTGCCAGCAGCTTAGCGTGGCTAACTGAAGCTTTCTTT. This encodes CASSLAWLTEAFF.

V is TRBV28 and J is TRBJ1-5; D uncertain. Between the trimmed V and J ends, which lost 6 bases and 4 bases, there was a span of 7 bases. CDR3 length equals 12 residues. The germline V gene encodes CDR1 MDHEN and CDR2 SYDVKM. The CDR3 DNA reads TGTGCCAGCAGGGAACTTAATCAGCCCCAGCATTTT. This encodes CASRELNQPQHF.

The V gene is TRBV30, the J gene TRBJ2-5, with D unresolved. CDR1 and CDR2 from the germline V gene are GTSNPN and SVGIG (reference sequence). The V end lost 2 bases, the J end lost 0 bases, and 13 bases lay between the germline ends. The CDR3 sequence is 15 residues long. The CDR3 DNA sequence: TGTGCCTGGAGTTACTCCTTCAGTAACCAAGAGACCCAGTACTTC. It yields the protein CAWSYSFSNQETQYF.